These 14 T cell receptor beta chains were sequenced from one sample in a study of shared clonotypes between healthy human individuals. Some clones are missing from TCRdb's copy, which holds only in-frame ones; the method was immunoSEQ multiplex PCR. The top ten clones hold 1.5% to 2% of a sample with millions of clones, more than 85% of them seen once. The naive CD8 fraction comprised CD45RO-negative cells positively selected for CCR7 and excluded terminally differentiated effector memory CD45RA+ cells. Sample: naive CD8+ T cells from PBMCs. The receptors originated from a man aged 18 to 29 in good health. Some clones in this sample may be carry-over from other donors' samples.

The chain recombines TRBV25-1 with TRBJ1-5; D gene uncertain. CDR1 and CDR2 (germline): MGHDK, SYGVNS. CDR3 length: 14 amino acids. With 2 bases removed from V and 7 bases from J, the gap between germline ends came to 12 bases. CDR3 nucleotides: TGTGCCAGCAGTGAAGATGACGGAGCCCAGCCCCAGCATTTT. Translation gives CASSEDDGAQPQHF.

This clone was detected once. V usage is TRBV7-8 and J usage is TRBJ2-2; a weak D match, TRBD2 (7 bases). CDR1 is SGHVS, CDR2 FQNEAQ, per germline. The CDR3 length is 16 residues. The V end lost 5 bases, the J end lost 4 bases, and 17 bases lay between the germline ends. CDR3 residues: CASSPEGGLLTGELFF. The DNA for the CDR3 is TGTGCCAGCAGCCCCGAGGGGGGGCTACTCACCGGGGAGCTGTTTTTT.

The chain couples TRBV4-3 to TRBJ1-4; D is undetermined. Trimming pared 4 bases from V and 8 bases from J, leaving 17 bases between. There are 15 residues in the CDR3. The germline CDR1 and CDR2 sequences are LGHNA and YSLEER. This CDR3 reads CASSPRVYTPEKLFF. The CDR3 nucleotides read TGCGCCAGCAGCCCTAGAGTTTATACCCCCGAAAAACTGTTTTTT.

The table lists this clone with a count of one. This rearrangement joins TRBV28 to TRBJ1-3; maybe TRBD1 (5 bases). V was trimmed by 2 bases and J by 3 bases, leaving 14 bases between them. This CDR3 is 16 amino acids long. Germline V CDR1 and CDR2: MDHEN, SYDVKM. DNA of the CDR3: TGTGCCAGCAGTTTAGGATCCACAGGATTTGGAAACACCATATATTTT. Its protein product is CASSLGSTGFGNTIYF.

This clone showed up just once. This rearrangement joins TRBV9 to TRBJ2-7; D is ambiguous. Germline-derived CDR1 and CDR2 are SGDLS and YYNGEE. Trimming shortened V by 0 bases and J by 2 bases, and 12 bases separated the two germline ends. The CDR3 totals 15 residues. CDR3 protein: CASSVGDSPTYEQYF. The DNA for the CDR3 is TGTGCCAGCAGCGTAGGCGATTCCCCCACCTACGAGCAGTACTTC.

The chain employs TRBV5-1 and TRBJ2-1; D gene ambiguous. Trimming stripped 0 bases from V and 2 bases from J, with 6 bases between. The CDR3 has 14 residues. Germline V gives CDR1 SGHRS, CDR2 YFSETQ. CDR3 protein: CASSLGGPYNEQFF. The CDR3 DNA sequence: TGCGCCAGCAGCTTGGGAGGACCCTACAATGAGCAGTTCTTC.

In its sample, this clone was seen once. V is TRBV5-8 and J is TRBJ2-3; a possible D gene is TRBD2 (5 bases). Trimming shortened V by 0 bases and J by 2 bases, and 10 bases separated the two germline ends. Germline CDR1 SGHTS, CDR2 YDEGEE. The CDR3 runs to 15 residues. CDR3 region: CASSLVPRATDTQYF. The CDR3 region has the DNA TGTGCCAGCAGCTTGGTTCCGAGGGCCACAGATACGCAGTATTTT.

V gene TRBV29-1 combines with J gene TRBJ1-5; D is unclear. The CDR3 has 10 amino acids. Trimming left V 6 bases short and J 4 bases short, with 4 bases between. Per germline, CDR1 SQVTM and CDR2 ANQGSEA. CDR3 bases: TGCAGCGTGGGGAATCAGCCCCAGCATTTT. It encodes CSVGNQPQHF.

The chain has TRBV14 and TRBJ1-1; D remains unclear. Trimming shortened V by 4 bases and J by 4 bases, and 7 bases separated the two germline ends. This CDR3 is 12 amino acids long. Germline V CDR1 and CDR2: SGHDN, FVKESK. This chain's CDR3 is CASSLRSTEAFF. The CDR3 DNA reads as TGTGCCAGCAGCCTCCGAAGCACTGAAGCTTTCTTT.

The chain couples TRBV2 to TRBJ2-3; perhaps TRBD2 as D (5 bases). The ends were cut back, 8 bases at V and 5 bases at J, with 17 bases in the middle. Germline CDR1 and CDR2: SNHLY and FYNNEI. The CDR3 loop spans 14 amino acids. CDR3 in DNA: TGTGCCAGCTCCAAGCGGTATTTGGTAGATACGCAGTATTTT. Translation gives CASSKRYLVDTQYF. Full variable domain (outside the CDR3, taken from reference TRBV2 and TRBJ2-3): EPEVTQTPSHQVTQMGQEVILRCVPISNHLYFYWYRQILGQKVEFLVSFYNNEISEKSEIFDDQFSVERPDGSNFTLKIRSTKLEDSAMYFCASSKRYLVDTQYFGPGTRLTVL.

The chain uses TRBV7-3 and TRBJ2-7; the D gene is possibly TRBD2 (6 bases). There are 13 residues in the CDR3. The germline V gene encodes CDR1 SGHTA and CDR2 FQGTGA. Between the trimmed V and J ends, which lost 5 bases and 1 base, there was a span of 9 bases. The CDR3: CASSREPSYEQYF. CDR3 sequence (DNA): TGTGCCAGCAGCCGGGAGCCGTCCTACGAGCAGTACTTC.

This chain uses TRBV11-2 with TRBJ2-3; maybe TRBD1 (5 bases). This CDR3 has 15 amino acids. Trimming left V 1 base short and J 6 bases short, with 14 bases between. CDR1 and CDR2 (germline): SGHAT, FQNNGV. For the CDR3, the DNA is TGTGCCAGCAGCTTAGGACAGCTACTTGGGGATACGCAGTATTTT. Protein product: CASSLGQLLGDTQYF.

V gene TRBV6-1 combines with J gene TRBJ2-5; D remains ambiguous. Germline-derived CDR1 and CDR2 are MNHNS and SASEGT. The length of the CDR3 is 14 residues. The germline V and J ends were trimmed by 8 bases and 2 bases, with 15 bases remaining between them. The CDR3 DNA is TGTGCCAGCTCTAAGATGTCAAAACAAGAGACCCAGTACTTC. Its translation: CASSKMSKQETQYF.

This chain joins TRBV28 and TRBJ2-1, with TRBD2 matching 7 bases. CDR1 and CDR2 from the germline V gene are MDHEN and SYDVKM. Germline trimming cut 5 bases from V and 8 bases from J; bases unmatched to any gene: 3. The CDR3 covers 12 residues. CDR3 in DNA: TGTGCCAGCAGTAGGACTAGTGATGAGCAGTTCTTC. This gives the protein CASSRTSDEQFF.